The present entry profiles one T cell receptor (beta chain) with its context. The record originates from a study of control samples from healthy donors and cancer patients. Assay used: immunoSEQ multiplex PCR; TCRdb lists only in-frame clones, some missing. The sample gives 150,000 or so clones, over 85% of which show up once; roughly 4.3% is in the top ten. This CDR3 spans 15 amino acids. Germline CDR1 is SNHLY and CDR2 is FYNNEI. The ends were cut back, 8 bases at V and 1 base at J, with 14 bases in the middle. The sequence was collected from a woman aged 60-70 years in good health. Input material: blood. The chain recombines TRBV2 with TRBJ2-2; TRBD1 might be the D (6 bases). CDR3 region: CASLRGTLNTGELFF. For the CDR3, the DNA is TGTGCCAGCTTAAGAGGGACACTGAACACCGGGGAGCTGTTTTTT.